Below, 27 T cell receptor beta chains from the same sample are listed, as sequenced in a study of blood T cell repertoires in COVID-19 (dated by TCRdb to about 2020). Libraries came from the immunoSEQ multiplex PCR assay. TCRdb obtained this table from immuneACCESS and retained in-frame rearrangements with V and J assigned. These tables miss some clones; where compared with another copy, unresolved V genes account for less than half of the shortfall, and the remainder is unexplained. This sample holds about 44,000 clones; 84% were observed only once. The leading ten clones occupy roughly 47% of the sample. Sample: peripheral blood. These receptors all stem from a human donor in a cohort sampled during active COVID-19.

This clone was seen only a few times. The genes are TRBV7-9 and TRBJ1-4, with D possibly matching TRBD1 (6 bases). Trimming removed 7 bases at V and 8 bases at J, with 20 bases between. CDR1 SEHNR and CDR2 FQNEAQ come from the germline V gene (reference sequence). The CDR3 totals 15 residues. CDR3 nucleotides: TGTGCCAGCACCACGGCGGAACAGGGTGGGGAAAAACTGTTTTTT. This codes for CASTTAEQGGEKLFF.

This chain links TRBV5-1 with TRBJ2-5; D may be TRBD2 (6 bases). This CDR3 has 14 amino acids. CDR1 is SGHRS, CDR2 YFSETQ, per germline. Trimming removed 5 bases at V and 2 bases at J, with 13 bases between. Written as DNA, the CDR3 is TGCGCCAGCAGTTATGGGGAGGAACAAGAGACCCAGTACTTC. Translated, it gives CASSYGEEQETQYF.

The chain employs TRBV29-1 and TRBJ2-1; 7 bases are a match to TRBD2. Germline trimming cut 1 base from V and 10 bases from J; bases unmatched to any gene: 4. The CDR3 loop spans 12 amino acids. Germline lookup yields CDR1 SQVTM and CDR2 ANQGSEA. The CDR3 region is CSVEAAGEEQFF. The DNA of the CDR3 is TGCAGCGTTGAAGCGGCGGGGGAGGAGCAGTTCTTC.

The rearrangement joins TRBV28 to TRBJ2-2, with D maybe TRBD1 (5 bases). The V end was cut by 8 bases, the J end by 7 bases, with 23 bases between. The CDR3 is 16 amino acids. CDR1 and CDR2 from the germline V gene are MDHEN and SYDVKM. The CDR3 is CASSLWGQGGHGELFF. Written as DNA, the CDR3 is TGTGCCAGCTCCCTTTGGGGCCAGGGTGGCCACGGGGAGCTGTTTTTT.

The rearrangement joins TRBV20-1 to TRBJ1-1; D possibly corresponds to TRBD1 (5 bases). Germline assignment: CDR1 DFQATT and CDR2 SNEGSKA (reference sequence). CDR3 length: 10 residues. Trimming removed 5 bases from V and 8 bases from J, with 9 bases in between. DNA of the CDR3: TGCAGTGCTTCAGACAGAGAAGCTTTCTTT. Protein sequence: CSASDREAFF.

The rearrangement joins TRBV19 to TRBJ1-6, with D perhaps matching TRBD1 (5 bases). CDR1 LNHDA and CDR2 SQIVND come from the germline V gene (reference sequence). Trimming removed 3 bases from V and 9 bases from J, with 12 bases in between. The CDR3 loop spans 14 amino acids. The CDR3 spells CASSIGQGGSPLHF. The CDR3 nucleotides read TGTGCCAGTAGTATTGGGCAGGGAGGTTCACCCCTCCACTTT.

V gene TRBV6-5 combines with J gene TRBJ1-1; the D gene is possibly TRBD1 (6 bases). This CDR3 is built from 15 residues. CDR1 is MNHEY and CDR2 is SVGAGI in the germline V gene. V gave up 7 bases and J gave up 5 bases, with 20 bases separating them. CDR3 amino acids: CASTRPGQLGTEAFF. The CDR3 DNA reads as TGTGCCAGCACACGGCCTGGACAGTTGGGGACTGAAGCTTTCTTT.

This chain uses TRBV4-3 with TRBJ2-3; D possibly corresponds to TRBD2 (5 bases). There are 15 residues in the CDR3. The V gene's germline CDR1 is LGHNA and CDR2 YSLEER. V dropped 0 bases and J dropped 6 bases, with 13 bases sitting between them. CDR3 sequence: CASSQDGVGGDTQYF. The DNA for the CDR3 is TGCGCCAGCAGCCAAGATGGGGTTGGAGGTGATACGCAGTATTTT.

The chain is built from TRBV11-2 and TRBJ2-3; 12 bases are a match to TRBD2. The germline gives CDR1 SGHAT, CDR2 FQNNGV. The length of the CDR3 is 16 residues. With V trimmed by 5 bases and J by 1 base, 4 bases remained unmatched. The CDR3 DNA follows: TGTGCCAGCAGCGCCCCTAGCGGGGGGGGCACAGATACGCAGTATTTT. Protein sequence: CASSAPSGGGTDTQYF.

The rearrangement joins TRBV11-2 to TRBJ2-2, with D perhaps TRBD1 (6 bases). V was shortened by 5 bases and J by 6 bases, with 10 bases between the two germline ends. The CDR3 loop spans 13 amino acids. Germline CDR1 SGHAT, CDR2 FQNNGV. The CDR3 coding sequence is TGTGCCAGCAGCCCGCACAGGGCCGGGGAGCTGTTTTTT. Translating it yields CASSPHRAGELFF. Supplemented by reference TRBV11-2 and TRBJ2-2, the full variable domain reads EAGVAQSPRYKIIEKRQSVAFWCNPISGHATLYWYQQILGQGPKLLIQFQNNGVVDDSQLPKDRFSAERLKGVDSTLKIQPAKLEDSAVYLCASSPHRAGELFFGEGSRLTVL.

The rearrangement links TRBV4-3 to TRBJ1-2; D might be TRBD1 (6 bases). The germline gives CDR1 LGHNA, CDR2 YSLEER. V was trimmed by 1 base and J by 8 bases, leaving 17 bases between them. The length of the CDR3 is 15 residues. DNA for the CDR3: TGCGCCAGCAGCCAAGGGGGGGGGCGAGGAAGAGGCTACACCTTC. Its protein product is CASSQGGGRGRGYTF.

About this clone: An end of the junction does not agree with germline; a read error may underlie this. The CDR3 bases are TGTGCCAGCAGTGATCGCGGAGGGGTTTTGGACTTC. Its protein is CASSDRGGVLDF. This chain connects TRBV4-2 to TRBJ2-7; TRBD2 might be the D (6 bases). This CDR3 is built from 12 residues. Germline V gene lookup returns CDR1 LGHNA and CDR2 YNFKEQ.

V is TRBV4-2 and J is TRBJ1-4, with TRBD1 identical over 7 bases. Trimming took 0 bases from V and 10 from J; bases not matched to a gene: 11. CDR3 length equals 16 residues. CDR1 is LGHNA, CDR2 YNFKEQ, per germline. The CDR3 nucleotides read TGTGCCAGCAGCCAAGAGTCGGGGACAGAAAGAGGAAAACTGTTTTTT. Protein product: CASSQESGTERGKLFF.

This chain joins TRBV7-3 and TRBJ2-3; a possible D gene is TRBD1 (5 bases). Germline V lookup: CDR1 SGHTA, CDR2 FQGTGA. With 3 bases removed from V and 4 bases from J, the gap between germline ends came to 14 bases. This CDR3 contains 15 residues. CDR3: CASSLESIGADTQYF. The CDR3 DNA follows: TGTGCCAGCAGCTTGGAGTCGATAGGGGCAGATACGCAGTATTTT.

This sequence joins TRBV4-2 and TRBJ2-3; 9 bases agree with TRBD2. Germline V gene lookup returns CDR1 LGHNA and CDR2 YNFKEQ. V was clipped by 1 base and J by 4 bases; unmatched bases: 9. This CDR3 spans 17 amino acids. The CDR3: CASSQALGLAGSDTQYF. The CDR3, as DNA: TGTGCCAGCAGCCAAGCCCTCGGTCTAGCGGGGTCAGATACGCAGTATTTT.

The genes are TRBV24-1 and TRBJ2-1; 7 positions agree with TRBD1. Germline V gene sequence: CDR1 KGHDR, CDR2 SFDVKD. With V trimmed by 3 bases and J by 5 bases, 6 bases remained unmatched. The CDR3 contains 15 residues. In DNA, the CDR3 is TGTGCCACCAGTGATACTCGGACAGGAAACAATGAGCAGTTCTTC. Residues: CATSDTRTGNNEQFF.

This chain uses TRBV3-1 (or the pseudogene TRBV3-2) with TRBJ2-3; D perhaps matches TRBD1 (5 bases). The CDR3 is 14 residues long. The V gene lost 1 base and the J gene lost 2 bases, with 7 bases spanning the gap. The germline CDR1 and CDR2 sequences are LGHDT and YNNKEL (reference sequence). CDR3 loop: CASSQGGHTDTQYF. The DNA for the CDR3 is TGTGCCAGCAGCCAAGGCGGACACACAGATACGCAGTATTTT.

This clone was seen a single time. The chain has TRBV6-2 or TRBV6-3 and TRBJ2-1; the D gene is possibly TRBD1 (7 bases). Trimming shortened V by 0 bases and J by 7 bases, and 19 bases separated the two germline ends. Per the germline V gene, CDR1 is MNHEY and CDR2 is SVGEGT. The CDR3 has 17 amino acids. CDR3 loop: CASSYSETSPGGNEQFF. The CDR3 nucleotides are TGTGCCAGCAGTTACTCGGAGACTAGTCCAGGGGGGAATGAGCAGTTCTTC.

The chain combines TRBV14 with TRBJ2-7, with TRBD1 matching over 7 bases. J lost 5 bases, V lost 2 bases, and 0 bases had no gene match. The CDR3 is made up of 12 amino acids. CDR1 is SGHDN and CDR2 is FVKESK in the germline V gene. Here the CDR3 reads CASSQTGDEQYF. In DNA, the CDR3 is TGTGCCAGCAGCCAAACAGGGGACGAGCAGTACTTC.

J is TRBJ2-5 and V is TRBV5-1; a weak D match, TRBD1 (5 bases). This CDR3 is 13 amino acids long. Trimming removed 0 bases from V and 5 bases from J, with 8 bases in between. Germline V gives CDR1 SGHRS, CDR2 YFSETQ. The CDR3 DNA reads TGCGCCAGCAGCTTGGGGGGCCCCGAGACCCAGTACTTC. The encoded protein is CASSLGGPETQYF.

The J gene is TRBJ1-5, the V gene TRBV19, with 7 bases identical to TRBD1. This CDR3 region has 14 residues. The germline V gene encodes CDR1 LNHDA and CDR2 SQIVND (reference sequence). With V trimmed by 4 bases and J by 11 bases, 11 bases remained unmatched. The CDR3 coding sequence is TGTGCCAGTAGTACCGACAGGGATGTCGGGGCCCAGCATTTT. This sequence encodes CASSTDRDVGAQHF.

This rearrangement joins TRBV30 to TRBJ2-3, with TRBD2 matching 8 bases. CDR1 and CDR2 from the germline V gene are GTSNPN and SVGIG (reference sequence). The CDR3 is made up of 14 amino acids. J gave up 5 bases and V 2 bases, and 6 bases lay outside the gene matches. CDR3 protein: CAWSTKLAVDTQYF. The CDR3 nucleotides read TGTGCCTGGAGTACCAAACTAGCGGTAGATACGCAGTATTTT.

V and J are TRBV7-9 and TRBJ2-5; TRBD2 agrees at 11 bases. J gave up 5 bases and V 3 bases, and 5 bases lay outside the gene matches. Germline V CDR1 and CDR2: SEHNR, FQNEAQ (reference sequence). This CDR3 region has 15 residues. The CDR3 bases are TGTGCCAGCAGCTTTAGCGGGGGGGCCGGCGAGACCCAGTACTTC. Translated, it gives CASSFSGGAGETQYF.

In nucleotides, the CDR3 is TGTGCCAGCAGCGCCCCCGACAGAGTGAACACTGAAGCTTTCTTT. This codes for CASSAPDRVNTEAFF. This chain joins TRBV9 and TRBJ1-1, with D maybe TRBD1 (5 bases). V dropped 3 bases and J dropped 0 bases, with 12 bases sitting between them. The CDR3 totals 15 residues. The germline gives CDR1 SGDLS, CDR2 YYNGEE.

V gene TRBV4-1 combines with J gene TRBJ2-1; 9 bases fit TRBD1. The CDR3 runs 17 residues. V gave up 2 bases and J gave up 3 bases; unmatched junction bases: 8. In germline, CDR1 is MGHRA, CDR2 YSYEKL. The CDR3 DNA reads TGCGCCAGCAGCCAAACCCGGGACAGGGAGTACTACAATGAGCAGTTCTTC. It is translated as CASSQTRDREYYNEQFF.

This clone was seen only a few times. Here the CDR3 reads CAGATGGAGNEQFF. CDR3 in DNA: TGTGCCGGCGCGACCGGGGGGGCAGGAAATGAGCAGTTCTTC. The V call is TRBV6-1, the J call TRBJ2-1, with 8 bases that match TRBD2. Losses at the gene ends were 11 bases for V and 7 bases for J; bases not matched to a gene: 13. Looked up from germline, CDR1 is MNHNS and CDR2 is SASEGT. The CDR3 loop spans 14 amino acids.

This sequence joins TRBV6-5 and TRBJ1-1; D unclear. The CDR3 extends over 14 amino acids. V lost 3 bases and J lost 10, with 18 bases in between. Per the germline V gene, CDR1 is MNHEY and CDR2 is SVGAGI. The CDR3 is CASSYTLPPGAAFF. In DNA, the CDR3 is TGTGCCAGCAGTTATACGCTACCCCCTGGTGCAGCTTTCTTT.